Listed here are 2 T cell receptor beta chains from one sample, sequenced in a study of blood T cells in healthy people across ages. Through a sample-barcoded 5' primer and a J-beta primer mix, a second PCR was run for roughly 7 to 11 cycles. TCRdb reprocessed the 5' RACE reads via MiXCR and lists one record per CDR3 protein. The table shows about 640,000 distinct CDR3 sequences, with about 54% occurring only once. Material: blood. These receptors all stem from a man between 60 and 75 years old in good health.

The J gene is TRBJ2-4, the V gene TRBV28; 7 bases are a match to TRBD1. CDR1 is MDHEN, CDR2 SYDVKM, per germline. Losses at the gene ends were 3 bases for V and 7 bases for J; bases not matched to a gene: 12. This CDR3 spans 16 amino acids. The CDR3 protein is CASSFSRQGVLNIQYF. The DNA for the CDR3 is TGTGCCAGCAGTTTTTCGAGACAGGGCGTATTGAACATTCAGTACTTC.

This clonotype has just a few counts. One end of the junction is discordant with germline, which a read error may explain. CDR3 amino acids: CASSPGGGYRQAKSIQYF. The CDR3 nucleotides read TGTGCCAGCAGCCCCGGGGGGGGCTATCGGCAGGCCAAAAGCATTCAGTACTTC. This sequence joins TRBV6-1 and TRBJ2-4; 8 positions match TRBD2. The CDR3 covers 18 residues. CDR1 and CDR2 from the germline V gene are MNHNS and SASEGT.